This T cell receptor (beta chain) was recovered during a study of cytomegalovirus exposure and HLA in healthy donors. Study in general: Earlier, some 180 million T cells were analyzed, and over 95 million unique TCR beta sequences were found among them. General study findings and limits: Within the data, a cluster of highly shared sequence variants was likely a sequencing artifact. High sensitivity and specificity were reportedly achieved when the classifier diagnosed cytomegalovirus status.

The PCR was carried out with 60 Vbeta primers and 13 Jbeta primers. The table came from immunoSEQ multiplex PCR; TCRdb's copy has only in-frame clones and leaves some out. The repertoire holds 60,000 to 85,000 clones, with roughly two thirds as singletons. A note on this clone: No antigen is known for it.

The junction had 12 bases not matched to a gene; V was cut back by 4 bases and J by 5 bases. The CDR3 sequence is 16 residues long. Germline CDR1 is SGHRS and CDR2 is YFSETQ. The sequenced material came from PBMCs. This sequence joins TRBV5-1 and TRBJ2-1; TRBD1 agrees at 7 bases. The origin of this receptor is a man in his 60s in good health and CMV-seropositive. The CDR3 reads CASSLSGQQQNNEQFF. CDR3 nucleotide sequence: TGCGCCAGCAGCCTCTCGGGACAGCAGCAGAACAATGAGCAGTTCTTC.